Listed below are T cell receptor beta chains from one sample, sequenced in a study of beta chain features in type 1 diabetes. Measured with immunoSEQ multiplex PCR; TCRdb has only the in-frame clones, and not every one. The repertoire has approximately 470,000 clones, approximately 28% of them found once; the top ten carry around 0.065%. Sequenced sample: naive CD4+ T cells from blood. These TCRs come from a man aged 18 to 29 in good health. CDR3s include the opening cysteine and the closing phenylalanine or tryptophan. D genes are given only for firm matches. Size is omitted from some rows. Given values are once, few, many or a class for expanded clones.

D	V	size	J	DNA	CDR3
-	TRBV11-2	-	TRBJ2-3	TGTGCCAGCAGCCCGTGGACAGACACAGATACGCAGTATTTT	CASSPWTDTDTQYF
TRBD2	TRBV29-1	-	TRBJ2-1	TGCAGCGTTGAAAGGACTAGCGGGAGGGATGAGCAGTTCTTC	CSVERTSGRDEQFF
TRBD2	TRBV30	-	TRBJ2-5	TGTGCCGGGACTAGCGGCAACCAAGAGACCCAGTACTTC	CAGTSGNQETQYF
-	TRBV7-9	few	TRBJ2-5	TGTGCCAGCAGCACCCGGGACTCGGCGGGGGAGACCCAGTACTTC	CASSTRDSAGETQYF
-	TRBV9	-	TRBJ2-4	TGTGCCAGCAGCGTAGCTGGCCAACCAGGCAAAAACATTCAGTACTTC	CASSVAGQPGKNIQYF
TRBD2	TRBV7-9	-	TRBJ2-5	TGTGCCAGCAGCCTCGGACTAGGAGAGACCCAGTACTTC	CASSLGLGETQYF
-	TRBV18	-	TRBJ2-5	TGTGCCAGCTCACCATTATTGCAAGAGACCCAGTACTTC	CASSPLLQETQYF
-	TRBV9	-	TRBJ2-1	TGTGCCAGCAGCCCCCAACACAATGAGCAGTTCTTC	CASSPQHNEQFF
TRBD2	TRBV30	-	TRBJ2-3	TGTGCCTGGAGTGACGGCGGGAGGGCCGGAGATACGCAGTATTTT	CAWSDGGRAGDTQYF
TRBD2	TRBV27	once	TRBJ2-1	TGTGCCAGCAGTAGGACTAGCGGGGCCTACAATGAGCAGTTCTTC	CASSRTSGAYNEQFF
-	TRBV4-3	-	TRBJ2-1	TGCGCCAGCAGCCAAGTAACCGGGAGCTCCTACAATGAGCAGTTCTTC	CASSQVTGSSYNEQFF
TRBD1	TRBV7-8	few	TRBJ2-1	TGTGCCAGCAGCTCCCCCCGGGACAGGGGAAGCAATGAGCAGTTCTTC	CASSSPRDRGSNEQFF
TRBD1	TRBV30	-	TRBJ1-5	TGTGCCTGGAGTGCCAGGACAGGGAATCAGCCCCAGCATTTT	CAWSARTGNQPQHF
-	TRBV29-1	-	TRBJ1-1	TGCAGCGTTGGCTGGGGGAAGGCTGAAGCTTTCTTT	CSVGWGKAEAFF
-	TRBV2	-	TRBJ1-5	TGTGCCAGCAGTGAAGGGCAGGGGACCGCAAGGCCCCAGCATTTT	CASSEGQGTARPQHF
-	TRBV30	few	TRBJ2-3	TGTGCCTGGAACCCCGGACTCGGAGGCACAGATACGCAGTATTTT	CAWNPGLGGTDTQYF
TRBD2	TRBV28	few	TRBJ2-1	TGTGCCAGCAGTTTTAGCACTAGCGGAGCCTACAATGAGCAGTTCTTC	CASSFSTSGAYNEQFF
-	TRBV10-3	few	TRBJ1-2	TGTGCCATCAGTGACCTCCCTAACTATGGCTACACCTTC	CAISDLPNYGYTF
-	TRBV7-9	-	TRBJ2-1	TGTGCCAGCAGCTTAGCGCGGGGTCCGATCTACAATGAGCAGTTCTTC	CASSLARGPIYNEQFF
-	TRBV27	once	TRBJ2-7	TGTGCCAGCAGAACCAACTACGAGCAGTACTTC	CASRTNYEQYF
TRBD1	TRBV11-2	-	TRBJ2-3	TGTGCCAGCAGCGTGGACAGGCGAGATACGCAGTATTTT	CASSVDRRDTQYF
TRBD1	TRBV30	-	TRBJ1-2	TGTGCCTGGGGACAGGGCACTTCTGGCTACACCTTC	CAWGQGTSGYTF
TRBD2	TRBV5-1	-	TRBJ2-5	TGCGCCAGCAGCCCGGGACTAGCGGACCGCCAAGAGACCCAGTACTTC	CASSPGLADRQETQYF
TRBD2	TRBV10-3	-	TRBJ2-1	TGTGCCATCAGTGAGTCCCTAGCGGGAGCTGATGAGCAGTTCTTC	CAISESLAGADEQFF
-	TRBV30	few	TRBJ1-1	TGTGCCTGGAGTGTACTGGAGGTCCCCCGAGCTTTCTTT	CAWSVLEVPRAFF
-	TRBV6-5	-	TRBJ2-4	TGTGCCAGCAGGGAACAGGGAGTAACGGGAAACATTCAGTACTTC	CASREQGVTGNIQYF
TRBD1	TRBV6-5	once	TRBJ2-5	TGTGCCAGCAGTTACTCGAATCAGGGACAGGGAGAGACCCAGTACTTC	CASSYSNQGQGETQYF
-	TRBV28	few	TRBJ2-7	TGTGCCAGCAGTTGGCGCCCTGCCTACGAGCAGTACTTC	CASSWRPAYEQYF
-	TRBV5-1	few	TRBJ1-4	TGCGCCAGCAGCCGGGAAGCGAATGAAAAACTGTTTTTT	CASSREANEKLFF
-	TRBV9	-	TRBJ1-3	TGTGCCAGCAGCGTAGGGCAGAGCTCTGGAAACACCATATATTTT	CASSVGQSSGNTIYF
TRBD2	TRBV7-2	few	TRBJ2-3	TGTGCCAGCAGCATAGCGGGTGGCTCTACAGATACGCAGTATTTT	CASSIAGGSTDTQYF
-	TRBV20-1	-	TRBJ2-7	TGCAGTGCGGCTTTAGCCTCCGAGCAGTACTTC	CSAALASEQYF
-	TRBV5-1	-	TRBJ2-5	TGCGCCAGCAGCTCCGGGAATAGCAATTGGAAAGAGACCCAGTACTTC	CASSSGNSNWKETQYF
-	TRBV5-1	once	TRBJ2-7	TGCGCCAGCAGCTCCCCTGGTGGATTACAGAAGCAGTACTTC	CASSSPGGLQKQYF
-	TRBV7-9	-	TRBJ2-3	TGTGCCAGCAGCCCCGCTTTCTGGAATTCAGATACGCAGTATTTT	CASSPAFWNSDTQYF
-	TRBV28	few	TRBJ2-7	TGTGCCAGCAGTCCCCCTCGCGCGGGCGAGCAGTACTTC	CASSPPRAGEQYF
-	TRBV7-2	-	TRBJ2-7	TGTGCCAGCAGCTTAGCCCATACGAACTACGAGCAGTACTTC	CASSLAHTNYEQYF
TRBD2	TRBV7-2	few	TRBJ2-7	TGTGCCAGCAGCTTCTCCGGGACTAGCGTCGACGAGCAGTACTTC	CASSFSGTSVDEQYF
-	TRBV29-1	few	TRBJ2-5	TGCAGCGTTGAAGGAGGATCGGAGACCCAGTACTTC	CSVEGGSETQYF
TRBD1	TRBV2	-	TRBJ2-5	TGTGCCAGCAGGGCAAGATCGGGACAGGGGGAGACCCAGTACTTC	CASRARSGQGETQYF
-	TRBV29-1	few	TRBJ1-1	TGCAGCGTCAGAAAAGGCCCAATGAACACTGAAGCTTTCTTT	CSVRKGPMNTEAFF
TRBD2	TRBV25-1	-	TRBJ2-7	TGTGCCAGCAGAGTAAGCGGGGGAGTAACTACTGCCGAGCAGTACTTC	CASRVSGGVTTAEQYF
-	TRBV12-5	few	TRBJ2-3	TGTGCTAGTGGCACGACCACAGATACGCAGTATTTT	CASGTTTDTQYF
-	TRBV15	few	TRBJ2-7	TGTGCCACCAGCAGAGCCGGGACCGAATCCTACGAGCAGTACTTC	CATSRAGTESYEQYF
TRBD2	TRBV5-5	-	TRBJ2-1	TGTGCCAGCAGTAGACTAGCGGGTTACAATGAGCAGTTCTTC	CASSRLAGYNEQFF
TRBD2	TRBV15	-	TRBJ2-1	TGTGCCACCAGCAGAGTGGGGACTAGCGACTACAATGAGCAGTTCTTC	CATSRVGTSDYNEQFF
-	TRBV9	-	TRBJ2-7	TGTGCCAGCAGCCCAGAGGTCCGACTACTACAACCGGGCTACGAGCAGTACTTC	CASSPEVRLLQPGYEQYF
TRBD1	TRBV20-1	few	TRBJ2-5	TGCAGGGGACAGGATGTACGGACCCAGTACTTC	CRGQDVRTQYF
-	TRBV5-1	-	TRBJ2-2	TGCGCCAGCAGCTTGGTAGAGGTCCTTAACACCGGGGAGCTGTTTTTT	CASSLVEVLNTGELFF
-	TRBV18	few	TRBJ2-3	TGTGCCAGCTCACCTCAAGGGGCCCCAGATACGCAGTATTTT	CASSPQGAPDTQYF
-	TRBV29-1	few	TRBJ1-1	TGCAGCGTGGGGGGCAGGGTGAACACTGAAGCTTTCTTT	CSVGGRVNTEAFF
TRBD1	TRBV9	-	TRBJ2-2	TGTGCCAGCAGCCCACAGGGGTTTGCCGGGGAGCTGTTTTTT	CASSPQGFAGELFF
-	TRBV7-2	-	TRBJ2-7	TGTGCCAGCAGCGGACCAGTTTACGAGCAGTACTTC	CASSGPVYEQYF
-	TRBV4-1	few	TRBJ1-4	TGCGCCAGCCTACCATTGGGACGGCCAAATGAAAAACTGTTTTTT	CASLPLGRPNEKLFF
-	TRBV29-1	-	TRBJ1-1	TGCAGCGTTGAAGGGGGGAGGACTGAAGCTTTCTTT	CSVEGGRTEAFF
-	TRBV15	-	TRBJ1-1	TGTGCCACCAGCAGATCCTATAGGGATCGTGATGAAGCTTTCTTT	CATSRSYRDRDEAFF
-	TRBV19	few	TRBJ2-5	TGTGCCAGTAGTATAAGCAGCGAGACCCAGTACTTC	CASSISSETQYF